These T cell receptor beta chains were read from a single sample in a study of shared clonotypes between healthy human individuals. The assay was immunoSEQ multiplex PCR, and TCRdb's table has in-frame clones only and misses some. Here the sample spans 2 million to 3 million clones, 80% to 95% being singletons. The material sequenced was naive CD4+ T cells from PBMCs. The origin of the receptors is a man aged 18 to 29 in good health. Some clones in this sample may be carry-over from other donors' samples. Each CDR3 is given with its conserved first and last residue. D genes are given only for firm matches. Rows may omit the clone size; those that give it use once, few, many or a size class.

j_gene: TRBJ2-5; d_gene: -; abundance: once; v_gene: TRBV6-5; CDR3nt: TGTGCCAGCAGTTACCCCTCCGAGACCCAGTACTTC; CDR3aa: CASSYPSETQYF
j_gene: TRBJ2-7; d_gene: TRBD1; abundance: once; v_gene: TRBV6-4; CDR3nt: TGTGCCAGCAGTGCCCGGACAGGGCTCTCCTACGAGCAGTACTTC; CDR3aa: CASSARTGLSYEQYF
j_gene: TRBJ1-3; d_gene: -; abundance: -; v_gene: TRBV11-2; CDR3nt: TGTGCCAGCAGCCATATCACAGGGAACTCTGGAAACACCATATATTTT; CDR3aa: CASSHITGNSGNTIYF
j_gene: TRBJ1-1; d_gene: -; abundance: -; v_gene: TRBV7-9; CDR3nt: TGTGCCAGCAGCTTAGGGGGGGCCCTGAACACTGAAGCTTTCTTT; CDR3aa: CASSLGGALNTEAFF
j_gene: TRBJ2-7; d_gene: -; abundance: -; v_gene: TRBV9; CDR3nt: TGTGCCAGCAGCGGGTGGACCTCGGCGGAGCAGTACTTC; CDR3aa: CASSGWTSAEQYF
j_gene: TRBJ1-1; d_gene: -; abundance: -; v_gene: TRBV9; CDR3nt: TGTGCCAGCAGCGCGCTGGGAACGAACACTGAAGCTTTCTTT; CDR3aa: CASSALGTNTEAFF
j_gene: TRBJ2-7; d_gene: -; abundance: once; v_gene: TRBV6-5; CDR3nt: TGTGCCAGCAACTTTTGGGGATACGAGCAGTACTTC; CDR3aa: CASNFWGYEQYF
j_gene: TRBJ2-3; d_gene: TRBD2; abundance: -; v_gene: TRBV5-1; CDR3nt: TGCGCCAGCAGCCGAGGACTAGCGGGACCCACAGATACGCAGTATTTT; CDR3aa: CASSRGLAGPTDTQYF
j_gene: TRBJ1-1; d_gene: TRBD1; abundance: -; v_gene: TRBV15; CDR3nt: TGTGCCACCAGCCCCACAGGGGGCACTGAAGCTTTCTTT; CDR3aa: CATSPTGGTEAFF
j_gene: TRBJ1-5; d_gene: -; abundance: -; v_gene: TRBV7-2; CDR3nt: TGTGCCAGCAGCTTAGCGAAGATACGGGGAGATCAGCCCCAGCATTTT; CDR3aa: CASSLAKIRGDQPQHF
j_gene: TRBJ2-2; d_gene: -; abundance: -; v_gene: TRBV30; CDR3nt: TGTGCCTGGAGATCAAGAAGGGACCGTCTCAACACCGGGGAGCTGTTTTTT; CDR3aa: CAWRSRRDRLNTGELFF
j_gene: TRBJ2-1; d_gene: -; abundance: -; v_gene: TRBV4-1; CDR3nt: TGCGCCAGCAGCCAGTTGGTGGGAGCTTTAGAGTACAATGAGCAGTTCTTC; CDR3aa: CASSQLVGALEYNEQFF
j_gene: TRBJ2-3; d_gene: -; abundance: -; v_gene: TRBV7-9; CDR3nt: TGTGCCAGCAGCTTCACAGGCACAGATACGCAGTATTTT; CDR3aa: CASSFTGTDTQYF
j_gene: TRBJ2-7; d_gene: -; abundance: -; v_gene: TRBV7-9; CDR3nt: TGTGCCAGCAGCCCCACGGTCCCCGTGTCGGACTTC; CDR3aa: CASSPTVPVSDF
j_gene: TRBJ1-1; d_gene: -; abundance: few; v_gene: TRBV2; CDR3nt: TGTGCCAGCTCGCAGACGCTGAACACTGAAGCTTTCTTT; CDR3aa: CASSQTLNTEAFF
j_gene: TRBJ2-7; d_gene: -; abundance: -; v_gene: TRBV14; CDR3nt: TGTGCCAGCAGCCGGCGGGACGCTTCCTCTTACGAGCAGTACTTC; CDR3aa: CASSRRDASSYEQYF
j_gene: TRBJ2-3; d_gene: -; abundance: -; v_gene: TRBV7-3; CDR3nt: TGTGCCAGCAGCTCGGAGACAGATACGCAGTATTTT; CDR3aa: CASSSETDTQYF
j_gene: TRBJ1-2; d_gene: -; abundance: -; v_gene: TRBV4-1; CDR3nt: TGCGCCAGCAGCTCACAGGGTGCAGGATGGTTAGGGGACTATGGCTACACCTTC; CDR3aa: CASSSQGAGWLGDYGYTF
j_gene: TRBJ1-3; d_gene: -; abundance: -; v_gene: TRBV5-1; CDR3nt: TGCGCCAGCACCCTTGAGGGACATCTAATCTCTGGAAACACCATATATTTT; CDR3aa: CASTLEGHLISGNTIYF
j_gene: TRBJ2-2; d_gene: -; abundance: -; v_gene: TRBV11-1; CDR3nt: TGTGCCAGCAGCTTAGGACTGACAGGGAACACCGGGGAGCTGTTTTTT; CDR3aa: CASSLGLTGNTGELFF
j_gene: TRBJ1-1; d_gene: -; abundance: -; v_gene: TRBV18; CDR3nt: TGTGCCAGCTCACCGCAAGGGGCCGGGATCATGAACACTGAAGCTTTCTTT; CDR3aa: CASSPQGAGIMNTEAFF
j_gene: TRBJ2-7; d_gene: -; abundance: -; v_gene: TRBV5-1; CDR3nt: TGCGCCAGCAGCTTGTTCGGGGGGCTAAACGAGCAGTACTTC; CDR3aa: CASSLFGGLNEQYF
j_gene: TRBJ2-3; d_gene: -; abundance: -; v_gene: TRBV15; CDR3nt: TGTGCCACCAGCAGCCGAGCGGGTCCAGATACGCAGTATTTT; CDR3aa: CATSSRAGPDTQYF
j_gene: TRBJ2-7; d_gene: TRBD1; abundance: -; v_gene: TRBV5-4; CDR3nt: TGTGCCAGCAGCTTGCGGGACAGGGGGCTGGGGGAGCAGTACTTC; CDR3aa: CASSLRDRGLGEQYF
j_gene: TRBJ2-7; d_gene: TRBD1; abundance: -; v_gene: TRBV2; CDR3nt: TGTGCCAGCAGTGACCAGGGGGAATCCTACGAGCAGTACTTC; CDR3aa: CASSDQGESYEQYF
j_gene: TRBJ2-1; d_gene: TRBD1; abundance: -; v_gene: TRBV12-5; CDR3nt: TGTGCTAGTGGCCTGGGACAGGGGGCTCCTACCTACAATGAGCAGTTCTTC; CDR3aa: CASGLGQGAPTYNEQFF
j_gene: TRBJ2-6; d_gene: -; abundance: -; v_gene: TRBV2; CDR3nt: TGTGCCAGCAGTGGTATGCTCTCTGGGGCCAACGTCCTGACTTTC; CDR3aa: CASSGMLSGANVLTF
j_gene: TRBJ1-2; d_gene: -; abundance: -; v_gene: TRBV15; CDR3nt: TGTGCCACCAGCAGAGAGCAGGGGCGCTTTGGTGGCTACACCTTC; CDR3aa: CATSREQGRFGGYTF
j_gene: TRBJ2-7; d_gene: TRBD2; abundance: -; v_gene: TRBV5-1; CDR3nt: TGCGCCAGCAGCTTGGGTCTAGCGGAGTCCTACGAGCAGTACTTC; CDR3aa: CASSLGLAESYEQYF
j_gene: TRBJ2-2; d_gene: -; abundance: -; v_gene: TRBV7-9; CDR3nt: TGTGCCAGCAGCCGGCCAGGACCATCGTCCACCGGGGAGCTGTTTTTT; CDR3aa: CASSRPGPSSTGELFF
j_gene: TRBJ2-7; d_gene: TRBD2; abundance: -; v_gene: TRBV6-5; CDR3nt: TGTGCCAGCAGGGTAGCGGGAGGGCCTTACGAGCAGTACTTC; CDR3aa: CASRVAGGPYEQYF
j_gene: TRBJ2-7; d_gene: -; abundance: -; v_gene: TRBV11-2; CDR3nt: TGTGCCAGCAGCTTTACCTCCGGGACGGACTACGAGCAGTACTTC; CDR3aa: CASSFTSGTDYEQYF
j_gene: TRBJ2-7; d_gene: -; abundance: -; v_gene: TRBV7-9; CDR3nt: TGTGCCAGCAGCTTAGCGGACGGGCAGAAGCAGTACTTC; CDR3aa: CASSLADGQKQYF
j_gene: TRBJ2-1; d_gene: TRBD2; abundance: -; v_gene: TRBV7-9; CDR3nt: TGTGCCCCGCAGCTGATGTTAGCGGGAGGGCCGGGTAATGAGCAGTTCTTC; CDR3aa: CAPQLMLAGGPGNEQFF
j_gene: TRBJ1-4; d_gene: -; abundance: -; v_gene: TRBV11-2; CDR3nt: TGTGCCAGCAGCTTATCCAGGATGGGAGAAAATGAAAAACTGTTTTTT; CDR3aa: CASSLSRMGENEKLFF
j_gene: TRBJ1-1; d_gene: -; abundance: once; v_gene: TRBV27; CDR3nt: TGTGCCAGCAGTTGGGACACGTGGCACACTGAAGCTTTCTTT; CDR3aa: CASSWDTWHTEAFF
j_gene: TRBJ1-4; d_gene: -; abundance: -; v_gene: TRBV5-6; CDR3nt: TGTGCCAGCAGCTTGAGGAGGGTCTCTAATGAAAAACTGTTTTTT; CDR3aa: CASSLRRVSNEKLFF
j_gene: TRBJ2-7; d_gene: -; abundance: -; v_gene: TRBV9; CDR3nt: TGTGCCAGCAGCGTAGTCGGGGGGCCTGCCTTCGAGCAGTACTTC; CDR3aa: CASSVVGGPAFEQYF
j_gene: TRBJ2-1; d_gene: -; abundance: -; v_gene: TRBV28; CDR3nt: TGTGCCAGCAGTTTTCTTTACAATGAGCAGTTCTTC; CDR3aa: CASSFLYNEQFF
j_gene: TRBJ1-1; d_gene: TRBD1; abundance: -; v_gene: TRBV5-6; CDR3nt: TGTGCCAGCAGCTTGGCTTCAGGGGGACCTGAAGCTTTCTTT; CDR3aa: CASSLASGGPEAFF
j_gene: TRBJ2-2; d_gene: -; abundance: -; v_gene: TRBV7-9; CDR3nt: TGTGCCAGCAGCTTACTAGCGAGCGGAGGGGAGCTGTTTTTT; CDR3aa: CASSLLASGGELFF
j_gene: TRBJ2-5; d_gene: TRBD2; abundance: -; v_gene: TRBV10-1; CDR3nt: TGCGCCAGCAGTGACGGCGGGAGTCCAGAGACCCAGTACTTC; CDR3aa: CASSDGGSPETQYF
j_gene: TRBJ2-5; d_gene: -; abundance: -; v_gene: TRBV6-5; CDR3nt: TGTGCCAGCAGTTATAGTCCTGCAGTACCTCAAGAGACCCAGTACTTC; CDR3aa: CASSYSPAVPQETQYF